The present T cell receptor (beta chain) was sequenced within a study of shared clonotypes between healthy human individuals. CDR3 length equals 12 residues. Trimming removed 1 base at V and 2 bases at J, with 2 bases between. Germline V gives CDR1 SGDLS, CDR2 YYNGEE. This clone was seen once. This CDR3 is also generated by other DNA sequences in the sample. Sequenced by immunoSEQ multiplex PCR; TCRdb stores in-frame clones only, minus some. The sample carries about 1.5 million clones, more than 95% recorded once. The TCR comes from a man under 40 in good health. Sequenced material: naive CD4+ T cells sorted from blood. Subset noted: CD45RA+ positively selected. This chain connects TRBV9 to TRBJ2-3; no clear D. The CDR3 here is CASSVTTDTQYF. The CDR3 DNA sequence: TGTGCCAGCAGCGTAACCACAGATACGCAGTATTTT.